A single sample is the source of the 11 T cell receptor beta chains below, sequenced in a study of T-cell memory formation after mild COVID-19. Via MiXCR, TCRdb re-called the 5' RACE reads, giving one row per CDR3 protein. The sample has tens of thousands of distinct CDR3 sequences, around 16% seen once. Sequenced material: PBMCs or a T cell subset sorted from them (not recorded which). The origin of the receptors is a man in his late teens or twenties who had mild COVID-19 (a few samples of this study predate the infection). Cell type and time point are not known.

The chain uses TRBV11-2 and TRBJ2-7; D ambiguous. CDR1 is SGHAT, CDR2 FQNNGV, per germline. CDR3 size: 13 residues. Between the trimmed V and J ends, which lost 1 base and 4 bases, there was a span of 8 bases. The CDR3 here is CASSLGAAYEQYV. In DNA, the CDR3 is TGTGCCAGCAGCTTAGGGGCAGCTTACGAGCAGTACGTC.

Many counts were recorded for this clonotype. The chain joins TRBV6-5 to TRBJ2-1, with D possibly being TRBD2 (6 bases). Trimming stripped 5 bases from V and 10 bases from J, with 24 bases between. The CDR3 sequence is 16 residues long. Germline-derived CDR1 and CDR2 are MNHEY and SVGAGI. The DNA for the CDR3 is TGTGCCAGCAGTCCCCTGGGGGGAGACTCCTCAACAGAGCAGTTCTTC. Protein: CASSPLGGDSSTEQFF.

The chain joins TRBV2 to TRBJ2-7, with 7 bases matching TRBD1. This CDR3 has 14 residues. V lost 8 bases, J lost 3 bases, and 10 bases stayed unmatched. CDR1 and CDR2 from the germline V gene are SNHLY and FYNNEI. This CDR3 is CASELGQVIYEQYV. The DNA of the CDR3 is TGTGCCAGCGAGTTAGGACAGGTAATCTACGAGCAGTACGTC.

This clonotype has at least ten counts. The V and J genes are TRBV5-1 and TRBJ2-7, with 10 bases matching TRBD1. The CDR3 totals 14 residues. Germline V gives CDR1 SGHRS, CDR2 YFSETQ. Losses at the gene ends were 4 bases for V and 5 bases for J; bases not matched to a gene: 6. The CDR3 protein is CASSEGQGSNEQYF. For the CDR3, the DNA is TGCGCCAGCAGCGAGGGACAGGGGAGCAACGAGCAGTACTTC.

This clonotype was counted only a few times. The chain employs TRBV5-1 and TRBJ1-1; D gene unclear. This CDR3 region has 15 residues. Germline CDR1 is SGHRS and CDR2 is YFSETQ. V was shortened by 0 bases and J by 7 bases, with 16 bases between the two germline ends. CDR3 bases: TGCGCCAGCAGCTTGGCCTGGTGGAAGGGCGATGAAGCTTTCTTT. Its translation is CASSLAWWKGDEAFF.

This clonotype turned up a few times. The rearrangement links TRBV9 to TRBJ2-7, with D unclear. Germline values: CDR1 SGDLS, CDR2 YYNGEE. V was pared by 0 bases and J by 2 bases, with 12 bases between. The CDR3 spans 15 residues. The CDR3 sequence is CASSVDWTATYEQYF. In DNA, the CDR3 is TGTGCCAGCAGCGTAGACTGGACGGCTACCTACGAGCAGTACTTC.

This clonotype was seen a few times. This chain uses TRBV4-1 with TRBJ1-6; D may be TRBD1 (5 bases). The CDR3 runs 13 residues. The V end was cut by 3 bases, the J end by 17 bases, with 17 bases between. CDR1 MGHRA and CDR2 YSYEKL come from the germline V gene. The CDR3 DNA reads TGCGCCAGCAGCCAGTCCGAGGGGCCGCGGTTCCACTTT. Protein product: CASSQSEGPRFHF.

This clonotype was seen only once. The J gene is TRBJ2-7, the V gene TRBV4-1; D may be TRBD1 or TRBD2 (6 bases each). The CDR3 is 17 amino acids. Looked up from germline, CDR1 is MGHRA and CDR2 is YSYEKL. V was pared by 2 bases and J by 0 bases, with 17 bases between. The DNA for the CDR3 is TGCGCCAGCAGCCAAAAGGGGGGCTTAGGGAGCTCCTACGAGCAGTACTTC. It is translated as CASSQKGGLGSSYEQYF.

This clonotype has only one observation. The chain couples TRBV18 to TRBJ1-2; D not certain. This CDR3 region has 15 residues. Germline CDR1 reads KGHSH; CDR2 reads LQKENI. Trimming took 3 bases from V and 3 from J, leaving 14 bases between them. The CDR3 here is CASSPEQDRYYGYTF. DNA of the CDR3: TGTGCCAGCTCACCTGAACAAGACCGCTACTATGGCTACACCTTC.

CDR3 bases: TGTGCCAGCAGCTTAGATTGGCTAGCGGGGGGACTACTCTACAATGAGCAGTTCTTC. It specifies CASSLDWLAGGLLYNEQFF. V gene TRBV7-9 combines with J gene TRBJ2-1, with 11 bases aligning to TRBD2. The CDR3 extends over 19 amino acids. Germline V gene data show CDR1 as SEHNR and CDR2 as FQNEAQ (reference sequence). Germline trimming cut 1 base from V and 3 bases from J; bases unmatched to any gene: 11. The full variable domain, its missing parts supplied by reference TRBV7-9 and TRBJ2-1, is DTGVSQNPRHKITKRGQNVTFRCDPISEHNRLYWYRQTLGQGPEFLTYFQNEAQLEKSRLLSDRFSAERPKGSFSTLEIQRTEQGDSAMYLCASSLDWLAGGLLYNEQFFGPGTRLTVL.

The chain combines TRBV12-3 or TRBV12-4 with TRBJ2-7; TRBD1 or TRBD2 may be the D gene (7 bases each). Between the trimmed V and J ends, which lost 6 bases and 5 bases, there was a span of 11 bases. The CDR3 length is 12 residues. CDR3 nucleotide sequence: TGTGCCAGCAGCGCAGGGGGGGACGAGCAGTACTTC. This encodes CASSAGGDEQYF.